Below, 27 T cell receptor beta chains from the same sample are listed, as sequenced in a study of identifying expanded T cells in peripheral blood. Assay used: immunoSEQ multiplex PCR; TCRdb lists only in-frame clones, some missing. The sample contains around 120,000 clones, roughly 82% of which appear only once. Input material: blood. The origin of the receptors is a person between 18 and 69 years old in good health.

The V gene is TRBV5-5, the J gene TRBJ1-1, with no clear D. The V end was cut by 0 bases, the J end by 1 base, with 7 bases between. This CDR3 spans 14 amino acids. The germline gives CDR1 SGHKS, CDR2 YYEKEE (reference sequence). Written as DNA, the CDR3 is TGTGCCAGCAGCTTGGTTAGTTCGAACACTGAAGCTTTCTTT. It encodes CASSLVSSNTEAFF.

The genes are TRBV7-2 and TRBJ2-1; D remains unclear. The CDR3 loop spans 10 amino acids. Trimming cost V 8 bases and J 9 bases, with 8 bases left between them. The germline CDR1 and CDR2 sequences are SGHTA and FQGNSA. The CDR3 spells CASGNTEQFF. CDR3 coding DNA: TGTGCCAGCGGAAACACTGAGCAGTTCTTC.

The V call is TRBV28, the J call TRBJ1-2; D is unclear. Germline V gene lookup returns CDR1 MDHEN and CDR2 SYDVKM. V gave up 2 bases and J gave up 8 bases, with 3 bases separating them. CDR3 size: 10 residues. The CDR3 here is CASSLEGYTF. The CDR3 region has the DNA TGTGCCAGCAGTTTAGAGGGCTACACCTTC.

This clone was counted once. The chain recombines TRBV2 with TRBJ2-5, with 12 positions matching TRBD1. With the DNA end fitting TRBJ2-7 better, the J assignment may be wrong. CDR3 length: 19 amino acids. CDR1 SNHLY and CDR2 FYNNEI come from the germline V gene. CDR3 coding DNA: TGTGCCAGCAGTCAAGGGGACAGGGGGCACGCTCTACATTCCTACGAGCAGTACTTC. Amino acids: CASSQGDRGHALHSYEQYF.

The gene calls are TRBV2 and TRBJ2-2; TRBD1 agrees at 7 bases. V lost 9 bases and J lost 4; bases outside the gene matches: 8. The CDR3 has 14 amino acids. Germline V gene data show CDR1 as SNHLY and CDR2 as FYNNEI. The DNA for the CDR3 is TGTGCCAGTGGGGGACAGCCAACCACCGGGGAGCTGTTTTTT. The encoded protein is CASGGQPTTGELFF.

About this clone: Additional DNA sequences in this sample encode the identical CDR3. This rearrangement joins TRBV5-6 to TRBJ1-1, with D unresolved. The CDR3 covers 11 residues. The germline CDR1 and CDR2 sequences are SGHDT and YYEEEE. V was clipped by 1 base and J by 2 bases, with 0 bases between them. CDR3 DNA: TGTGCCAGCAGCTTGAACACTGAAGCTTTCTTT. Amino acid sequence: CASSLNTEAFF.

This chain uses TRBV4-1 with TRBJ2-5; 8 bases map to TRBD1. This CDR3 spans 14 amino acids. Germline V gene lookup returns CDR1 MGHRA and CDR2 YSYEKL. V shed 2 bases and J 2 bases; nucleotides not matched to a gene: 1. The CDR3 is CASSQRTGQETQYF. The CDR3 DNA reads TGCGCCAGCAGCCAAAGGACAGGGCAAGAGACCCAGTACTTC.

This clone was counted a few times. The chain combines TRBV6-6 with TRBJ2-2; 8 positions match TRBD2. Trimming at V came to 5 bases and at J to 5 bases, leaving 10 bases not matched to a gene. The CDR3 consists of 16 residues. Germline CDR1 and CDR2: MNHNY and SVGAGI (reference sequence). CDR3 nucleotides: TGTGCCAGCAGTCCCACTCGCCGGGGGGGAACCGGGGAGCTGTTTTTT. Residues: CASSPTRRGGTGELFF.

The chain employs TRBV12-5 and TRBJ2-7; weak D call: TRBD1 (5 bases). V was trimmed by 3 bases and J by 3 bases, leaving 9 bases between them. The CDR3 length is 13 residues. The V gene's germline CDR1 is LGHNT and CDR2 FRNRAP. CDR3 protein: CASGLSGLYEQYF. The CDR3, as DNA: TGTGCTAGTGGTTTATCAGGGCTCTACGAGCAGTACTTC.

The chain employs TRBV9 and TRBJ2-1, with 8 bases matching TRBD2. V dropped 4 bases and J dropped 8; count of bases not matched to a gene: 11. The CDR3 is 15 amino acids. The germline V gene has CDR1 SGDLS and CDR2 YYNGEE. DNA for the CDR3: TGTGCCAGCAGCCCAGGGCAACGGGGGGGCGATGAGCAGTTCTTC. Encoded protein: CASSPGQRGGDEQFF.

The rearrangement uses TRBV6-5 and TRBJ1-1, with TRBD1 as a possible D gene (5 bases). The CDR3 contains 11 residues. V lost 5 bases, J lost 8 bases, and 9 bases lay in between. Germline CDR1 and CDR2: MNHEY and SVGAGI. Here the CDR3 reads CASSQGAEAFF. Here the CDR3 DNA reads TGTGCCAGCAGTCAAGGGGCAGAAGCTTTCTTT.

This rearrangement joins TRBV27 to TRBJ1-1; D is perhaps TRBD1 (6 bases). This CDR3 comprises 14 residues. With 6 bases removed from V and 6 bases from J, the gap between germline ends came to 17 bases. From germline, CDR1 is MNHEY and CDR2 SMNVEV (reference sequence). Written as DNA, the CDR3 is TGTGCCAGCAGGAAAGGAACAGGGAGGGCTGAAGCTTTCTTT. This translates into CASRKGTGRAEAFF.

In nucleotides, the CDR3 is TGTGCCAGCAGTTTAATCCCGGTTCGCAGCACTGAAGCTTTCTTT. Amino acid sequence: CASSLIPVRSTEAFF. The chain has TRBV27 and TRBJ1-1; D gene unclear. V was clipped by 2 bases and J by 4 bases, with 14 bases between them. CDR3 length equals 15 residues. Germline V gene sequence: CDR1 MNHEY, CDR2 SMNVEV (reference sequence).

The chain combines TRBV30 with TRBJ2-4; maybe TRBD2 (7 bases). The CDR3 is 15 amino acids. Per germline, CDR1 GTSNPN and CDR2 SVGIG (reference sequence). Trimming removed 3 bases at V and 0 bases at J, with 12 bases between. The CDR3 loop is CAWRGGVLAKNIQYF. CDR3 coding DNA: TGTGCCTGGAGAGGGGGGGTCCTAGCCAAAAACATTCAGTACTTC.

The chain combines TRBV11-1 with TRBJ1-6; 9 bases map to TRBD1. Looked up from germline, CDR1 is SGHAT and CDR2 is FQDESV (reference sequence). The CDR3 spans 15 residues. Germline trimming cut 4 bases from V and 14 bases from J; bases unmatched to any gene: 12. In DNA form, the CDR3 reads TGTGCCAGCAGCTCCTATGGACAGGGGCCGGGGGCCCTCCACTTT. It codes for CASSSYGQGPGALHF.

The table lists this clone with a count of one. The chain carries TRBV30 and TRBJ2-1, with 7 bases aligning to TRBD2. CDR3 length: 12 residues. V lost 2 bases and J lost 8; bases outside the gene matches: 3. In germline, CDR1 is GTSNPN, CDR2 SVGIG (reference sequence). The CDR3 region has the DNA TGTGCCTGGAGTTCTAGCGGCTATGAGCAGTTCTTC. This translates into CAWSSSGYEQFF.

This clone was seen only once. V and J are TRBV6-5 and TRBJ1-5; tentative D call: TRBD1 (5 bases). V lost 2 bases to trimming and J lost 7 bases, with 9 bases between them. Germline V CDR1 and CDR2: MNHEY, SVGAGI. The CDR3 is made up of 13 amino acids. CDR3 coding DNA: TGTGCCAGCAGTTACATCCAGGGCCAGCCCCAGCATTTT. Translated: CASSYIQGQPQHF.

The V gene is TRBV6-1, the J gene TRBJ2-5; D unresolved. The germline V gene has CDR1 MNHNS and CDR2 SASEGT. The CDR3 is 13 residues long. Trimming took off 5 bases at V and 1 base at J, with 8 bases between the two ends. The DNA of the CDR3 is TGTGCCAGCAGTCCGATCCCCCAAGAGACCCAGTACTTC. Protein: CASSPIPQETQYF.

The chain couples TRBV14 to TRBJ1-6; unclear D gene. This CDR3 is 15 amino acids long. Trimming removed 3 bases at V and 1 base at J, with 7 bases between. CDR1 and CDR2 from the germline V gene are SGHDN and FVKESK. The CDR3 sequence is CASSHRPSYNSPLHF. The CDR3 DNA reads TGTGCCAGCAGCCACAGGCCGTCCTATAATTCACCCCTCCACTTT.

This chain connects TRBV5-6 to TRBJ2-3, with D possibly TRBD1 on 6 matching bases. Trimming cost V 1 base and J 4 bases, with 10 bases left between them. The CDR3 extends over 14 amino acids. CDR1 and CDR2 (germline): SGHDT, YYEEEE. The CDR3 nucleotides read TGTGCCAGCAGCTTGTCAGGGGTCGCAGATACGCAGTATTTT. Translated, it gives CASSLSGVADTQYF. Looking up the rest from reference TRBV5-6 and TRBJ2-3 gives the full variable domain: DAGVTQSPTHLIKTRGQQVTLRCSPKSGHDTVSWYQQALGQGPQFIFQYYEEEERQRGNFPDRFSGHQFPNYSSELNVNALLLGDSALYLCASSLSGVADTQYFGPGTRLTVL.

The V gene is TRBV7-9, the J gene TRBJ2-1; 11 positions match TRBD2. J was trimmed by 7 bases and V by 5 bases; bases with no gene match: 7. CDR1 is SEHNR, CDR2 FQNEAQ, per germline (reference sequence). This CDR3 region has 15 residues. CDR3 bases: TGTGCCAGCAGCCCCGGACTAGCGGGCGTTAATGAGCAGTTCTTC. Protein: CASSPGLAGVNEQFF.

V and J are TRBV10-2 and TRBJ1-1; possibly TRBD1 for D (6 bases). The CDR3 consists of 12 residues. Germline loops: CDR1 WSHSY, CDR2 SAAADI. Between the trimmed V and J ends, which lost 0 bases and 11 bases, there was a span of 10 bases. In DNA form, the CDR3 reads TGCGCCAGCAGTGAGTCGGTTGGGGGCGCTTTCTTT. Translated, it gives CASSESVGGAFF.

The V call is TRBV4-1, the J call TRBJ1-5, with a possible D match to TRBD1 (5 bases). Trimming cost V 1 base and J 7 bases, with 8 bases left between them. The CDR3 runs to 13 residues. Germline CDR1 reads MGHRA; CDR2 reads YSYEKL. The CDR3 sequence is CASSQGGGQPQHF. The DNA for the CDR3 is TGCGCCAGCAGCCAAGGGGGGGGGCAGCCCCAGCATTTT.

The J gene is TRBJ1-1, the V gene TRBV5-4, with D possibly being TRBD1 (5 bases). The CDR3 has 15 amino acids. In germline, CDR1 is SGHNT, CDR2 YYREEE (reference sequence). V was cut by 4 bases and J by 8 bases, with 21 bases left in between. Written as DNA, the CDR3 is TGTGCCAGCAGCCGGGGGGATTCGCTCGGTCCCGAAGCTTTCTTT. This encodes CASSRGDSLGPEAFF. Supplemented by reference TRBV5-4 and TRBJ1-1, the full variable domain reads ETGVTQSPTHLIKTRGQQVTLRCSSQSGHNTVSWYQQALGQGPQFIFQYYREEENGRGNFPPRFSGLQFPNYSSELNVNALELDDSALYLCASSRGDSLGPEAFFGQGTRLTVV.

The CDR3 region has the DNA TGTGCCAGCAGCCTGGTGGGCACTGAAGCTTTCTTT. It yields the protein CASSLVGTEAFF. The V call is TRBV5-8, the J call TRBJ1-1; D uncertain. Germline V CDR1 and CDR2: SGHTS, YDEGEE. The ends were cut back, 4 bases at V and 4 bases at J, with 8 bases in the middle. The CDR3 spans 12 residues.

Details on this clone: The junction departs from germline at one end; a sequencing error may be responsible. The chain has TRBV7-2 and TRBJ2-7, with 7 bases that match TRBD1. CDR1 and CDR2 from the germline V gene are SGHTA and FQGNSA. This CDR3 has 11 residues. The CDR3 DNA follows: TGTGCCAGCAGCCTCGGACAGGAGGTATGCTTC. Translating it yields CASSLGQEVCF.

The J gene is TRBJ2-5, the V gene TRBV5-1; D possibly matches TRBD1 or TRBD2 (5 bases each). The CDR3 has 15 amino acids. The V gene's germline CDR1 is SGHRS and CDR2 YFSETQ. V shed 3 bases and J shed 4 bases, with 16 bases lying between them. CDR3 region: CASSWRPEGSETQYF. Here the CDR3 DNA reads TGCGCCAGCAGCTGGCGCCCCGAGGGGTCAGAGACCCAGTACTTC.